The clone carrying this T cell receptor beta chain was observed a handful of times. What it binds is not known. These data are taken from a study of T cell responses to AZD1222 COVID-19 vaccine. With 3 bases removed from V and 1 base from J, the gap between germline ends came to 6 bases. The CDR3 consists of 13 residues. Findings and limits, study-wide: Reportedly, nearly half the spike-specific TCRs target unmutated variant regions. Seropositivity was recorded at baseline in only a handful of AZD1222 recipients. Researchers report vaccine-associated CD4 TCRs spanning spike, with dominance at 160-218 and 743-854.

Generated by immunoSEQ multiplex PCR, the TCRdb table keeps only in-frame clones and is missing some. The data show about 130,000 clones, just over 90% seen once. It was second doses at about 4 or about 12 weeks that were pooled. The TCR was taken from an adult who received the AZD1222 COVID-19 vaccine. The sample here was peripheral blood, taken 28 days after the second AZD1222 dose. This sequence joins TRBV12-3 or TRBV12-4 and TRBJ1-2; D not certain. The CDR3 reads CASSFWDNYGYTF. Here the CDR3 DNA reads TGTGCCAGCAGTTTTTGGGATAACTATGGCTACACCTTC.